One sample yielded the 27 T cell receptor beta chains listed below, sequenced in a study of graft-versus-host responses after intestinal transplantation. The antigens for these receptors are not known. Here immunoSEQ multiplex PCR was the method, and the copy in TCRdb shows in-frame clones only, minus some. The sample shows approximately 80,000 clones, around nine tenths of them seen only once. Specimen: unstimulated CD4+ T cells sorted from spleen or lymph node cells, collected before intestinal transplant. Receptors originate from a human donor who received an intestinal transplant.

The CDR3 DNA reads TGTGCCAGCAGCCCACCGGGACAGGGCATCACCGGGGAGCTGTTTTTT. It specifies CASSPPGQGITGELFF. This sequence joins TRBV7-8 and TRBJ2-2, with 9 bases matching TRBD1. Per the germline V gene, CDR1 is SGHVS and CDR2 is FQNEAQ. Trimming took 5 bases from V and 4 from J; bases not matched to a gene: 8. The length of the CDR3 is 16 residues.

This clone is a singleton in its sample. The V and J genes are TRBV5-1 and TRBJ2-3; 9 bases are a match to TRBD2. Trimming took 1 base from V and 1 from J; bases not matched to a gene: 1. This CDR3 comprises 15 residues. Germline V gene sequence: CDR1 SGHRS, CDR2 YFSETQ. The CDR3 spells CASSLWTSGTDTQYF. The CDR3 coding sequence is TGCGCCAGCAGCTTGTGGACTAGCGGCACAGATACGCAGTATTTT. The whole variable domain, remainder taken from reference TRBV5-1 and TRBJ2-3, is KAGVTQTPRYLIKTRGQQVTLSCSPISGHRSVSWYQQTPGQGLQFLFEYFSETQRNKGNFPGRFSGRQFSNSRSEMNVSTLELGDSALYLCASSLWTSGTDTQYFGPGTRLTVL.

V and J are TRBV11-2 and TRBJ2-2, with 13 nucleotides matching TRBD2. CDR3 length equals 18 residues. V lost 5 bases, J lost 6 bases, and 12 bases stayed unmatched. Germline-derived CDR1 and CDR2 are SGHAT and FQNNGV. The CDR3 bases are TGTGCCAGCAGCCTGGGGACTAGCGGGACAGGAGGCGCCGGGGAGCTGTTTTTT. As protein: CASSLGTSGTGGAGELFF.

In its sample, this clone was seen a few times. The chain recombines TRBV19 with TRBJ2-7; D not certain. V lost 5 bases and J 7 bases, leaving 15 bases between the germline ends. This CDR3 comprises 13 residues. The V gene's germline CDR1 is LNHDA and CDR2 SQIVND (reference sequence). The CDR3 is CASSVSDRGEQYF. CDR3 bases: TGTGCCAGTAGTGTTTCAGACCGAGGAGAGCAGTACTTC.

The chain uses TRBV28 and TRBJ2-6; 12 bases match TRBD2. V lost 6 bases, J lost 0 bases, and 3 bases stayed unmatched. CDR1 MDHEN and CDR2 SYDVKM come from the germline V gene. The CDR3 consists of 17 residues. The CDR3 sequence: CASRGLAGFSGANVLTF. In DNA form, the CDR3 reads TGTGCCAGCAGGGGACTAGCGGGTTTCTCTGGGGCCAACGTCCTGACTTTC.

The rearrangement links TRBV28 to TRBJ1-2, with a weak D call TRBD1 (5 bases). The germline V gene has CDR1 MDHEN and CDR2 SYDVKM. This CDR3 contains 17 residues. Trimming removed 3 bases at V and 4 bases at J, with 21 bases between. DNA for the CDR3: TGTGCCAGCAGTTTGGCCGCAGGGTCTCTGGGTGGCTATGGCTACACCTTC. This gives the protein CASSLAAGSLGGYGYTF.

The rearrangement links TRBV7-2 to TRBJ2-7; 9 nucleotides line up with TRBD1. Germline-derived CDR1 and CDR2 are SGHTA and FQGNSA. The trim removed 3 bases at V and 5 bases at J, leaving 8 bases unmatched. The CDR3 sequence is 15 residues long. The CDR3 bases are TGTGCCAGCAGCTTTGCCGGGACAGGGAGAAACGAGCAGTACTTC. It specifies CASSFAGTGRNEQYF. Using reference TRBV7-2 and TRBJ2-7 for the parts outside the CDR3, the full variable domain is GAGVSQSPSNKVTEKGKDVELRCDPISGHTALYWYRQSLGQGLEFLIYFQGNSAPDKSGLPSDRFSAERTGGSVSTLTIQRTQQEDSAVYLCASSFAGTGRNEQYFGPGTRLTVT.

The chain carries TRBV4-1 and TRBJ2-6; 7 nucleotides line up with TRBD2. CDR1 and CDR2 (germline): MGHRA, YSYEKL. The CDR3 is made up of 18 amino acids. V shed 0 bases and J 4 bases; nucleotides not matched to a gene: 9. The CDR3 region has the DNA TGCGCCAGCAGCCAAGAGGGGGGGAGGTCGCTCGGGGCCAACGTCCTGACTTTC. The encoded protein is CASSQEGGRSLGANVLTF.

The chain combines TRBV2 with TRBJ2-2, with TRBD1 matching over 8 bases. Per germline, CDR1 SNHLY and CDR2 FYNNEI. The V segment lost 8 bases and the J segment 0 bases; nucleotides outside the gene matches: 8. The CDR3 runs 16 residues. CDR3 bases: TGTGCCAGCCATAGGGACAGGAGTTCGAACACCGGGGAGCTGTTTTTT. Its translation is CASHRDRSSNTGELFF.

The genes are TRBV2 and TRBJ2-3; the D gene is possibly TRBD2 (5 bases). The germline V gene has CDR1 SNHLY and CDR2 FYNNEI. Deletions cut 4 bases from V and 3 bases from J, with 14 bases between. This CDR3 is built from 15 residues. Here the CDR3 reads CASSAGKGFTDTQYF. The CDR3 coding sequence is TGTGCCAGCAGTGCGGGAAAGGGTTTTACAGATACGCAGTATTTT.

This chain links TRBV5-6 with TRBJ2-2; 9 bases agree with TRBD1. The CDR3 sequence is 15 residues long. Germline lookup yields CDR1 SGHDT and CDR2 YYEEEE. Unmatched junction bases numbered 5, after V lost 2 bases and J lost 6 bases. The CDR3 nucleotides are TGTGCCAGCAGCTTTTGGGACAGGGATGCCGGGGAGCTGTTTTTT. Translated, it gives CASSFWDRDAGELFF. The whole variable domain, filled in from reference TRBV5-6 and TRBJ2-2, reads DAGVTQSPTHLIKTRGQQVTLRCSPKSGHDTVSWYQQALGQGPQFIFQYYEEEERQRGNFPDRFSGHQFPNYSSELNVNALLLGDSALYLCASSFWDRDAGELFFGEGSRLTVL.

This clone was detected once. CDR3: CASSFSGRGEQYF. CDR3 nucleotides: TGTGCCAGCAGCTTTAGCGGGAGAGGAGAGCAGTACTTC. This chain uses TRBV5-6 with TRBJ2-7, with 9 bases fitting TRBD2. In germline, CDR1 is SGHDT, CDR2 YYEEEE. The J segment lost 7 bases and the V segment lost 2 bases, leaving 4 bases of the junction unmatched. The CDR3 runs 13 residues.

The V and J genes are TRBV30 and TRBJ2-7; 11 nucleotides agree with TRBD1. The J segment lost 3 bases and the V segment lost 7 bases, leaving 2 bases of the junction unmatched. CDR1 and CDR2 (germline): GTSNPN, SVGIG (reference sequence). CDR3 length: 12 residues. CDR3 region: CAYGTGGYEQYF. Here the CDR3 DNA reads TGTGCCTATGGGACAGGGGGCTACGAGCAGTACTTC.

The chain carries TRBV28 and TRBJ2-5; 12 bases align to TRBD2. V shed 4 bases, J shed 5 bases, and the junction held 2 bases outside the gene matches. Per germline, CDR1 MDHEN and CDR2 SYDVKM. This CDR3 region has 14 residues. The CDR3 reads CASSSLAGGETQYF. The CDR3 nucleotides are TGTGCCAGCAGTTCACTAGCGGGGGGCGAGACCCAGTACTTC.

The chain uses TRBV6-1 and TRBJ1-1, with 10 bases identical to TRBD1. Trimming took 8 bases from V and 0 from J; bases not matched to a gene: 3. The CDR3 contains 14 residues. The germline gives CDR1 MNHNS, CDR2 SASEGT. The CDR3, as DNA: TGTGCCAGCCCGGGACAGGGGTTGAACACTGAAGCTTTCTTT. Its translation: CASPGQGLNTEAFF.

The chain recombines TRBV10-3 with TRBJ2-1; the D gene is possibly TRBD1 (6 bases). Trimming cost V 6 bases and J 9 bases, with 15 bases left between them. This CDR3 spans 13 amino acids. Germline loops: CDR1 ENHRY, CDR2 SYGVKD. CDR3 coding DNA: TGTGCCATCAGCACTGGGACAACGATTGAGCAGTTCTTC. Protein: CAISTGTTIEQFF.

This chain joins TRBV7-9 and TRBJ1-4; tentatively, D is TRBD1 (6 bases). V was shortened by 1 base and J by 14 bases, with 11 bases between the two germline ends. CDR1 SEHNR and CDR2 FQNEAQ come from the germline V gene (reference sequence). This CDR3 is built from 12 residues. The DNA of the CDR3 is TGTGCCAGCAGCTTAGACAGGGATGGGCTGTTTTTT. The encoded protein is CASSLDRDGLFF. The full variable domain, rest sourced from reference TRBV7-9 and TRBJ1-4, is DTGVSQNPRHKITKRGQNVTFRCDPISEHNRLYWYRQTLGQGPEFLTYFQNEAQLEKSRLLSDRFSAERPKGSFSTLEIQRTEQGDSAMYLCASSLDRDGLFFGSGTQLSVL.

The chain recombines TRBV6-6 with TRBJ2-5; 7 bases fit TRBD2. The CDR3 runs to 15 residues. The V gene end was trimmed by 7 bases and the J gene end by 0 bases; junction bases not matched to a gene: 8. From germline, CDR1 is MNHNY and CDR2 SVGAGI (reference sequence). The chain's CDR3 is CASTALASYQETQYF. The CDR3 nucleotides read TGTGCCAGCACCGCACTAGCGTCGTACCAAGAGACCCAGTACTTC.

V and J are TRBV5-4 and TRBJ1-6; D gene ambiguous. Germline CDR1 SGHNT, CDR2 YYREEE (reference sequence). V lost 0 bases and J 7 bases, leaving 8 bases between the germline ends. The CDR3 loop spans 14 amino acids. CDR3 sequence (DNA): TGTGCCAGCAGCTTGGGCCAGGCCAATTCACCCCTCCACTTT. Translating it yields CASSLGQANSPLHF.

The chain uses TRBV6-4 and TRBJ2-7, with D possibly matching TRBD1 (6 bases). V lost 2 bases and J lost 0, with 8 bases in between. This CDR3 has 14 amino acids. Germline loops: CDR1 MRHNA, CDR2 SNTAGT. The CDR3 loop reads CASSDTGNSYEQYF. CDR3 sequence (DNA): TGTGCCAGCAGTGACACAGGGAACTCCTACGAGCAGTACTTC.

The V call is TRBV6-1, the J call TRBJ2-7, with a possible D match to TRBD1 (5 bases). The CDR3 runs to 14 residues. V gave up 7 bases and J gave up 2 bases, with 15 bases separating them. Germline V lookup: CDR1 MNHNS, CDR2 SASEGT. The CDR3 DNA is TGTGCCAGCAAGAGTCCGGTCAGGGCCTACGAGCAGTACTTC. Protein: CASKSPVRAYEQYF.

The genes are TRBV10-3 and TRBJ1-3; D possibly corresponds to TRBD1 (5 bases). There are 14 residues in the CDR3. Deletions cut 11 bases from V and 0 bases from J, with 14 bases between. Germline V gives CDR1 ENHRY, CDR2 SYGVKD. The CDR3 DNA follows: TGTGCCTCCCGGGGGGAGAACTCTGGAAACACCATATATTTT. Encoded protein: CASRGENSGNTIYF.

This clone was detected only once. The chain couples TRBV9 to TRBJ1-2; 7 bases are a match to TRBD1. The CDR3 is made up of 15 amino acids. Germline CDR1 is SGDLS and CDR2 is YYNGEE. V was pared by 0 bases and J by 3 bases, with 5 bases of the junction left unmatched. This chain's CDR3 is CASSVVAGTDYGYTF. The CDR3 DNA reads as TGTGCCAGCAGCGTAGTAGCCGGGACAGACTATGGCTACACCTTC.

V usage is TRBV7-2 and J usage is TRBJ1-2; a possible D gene is TRBD1 (6 bases). Per the germline V gene, CDR1 is SGHTA and CDR2 is FQGNSA. The CDR3 has 13 amino acids. Trimming cost V 5 bases and J 4 bases, with 11 bases left between them. CDR3 sequence reads: CASSLLQGYGYTF. CDR3 DNA: TGTGCCAGCAGCCTCCTACAGGGCTATGGCTACACCTTC.

The chain recombines TRBV6-1 with TRBJ2-7; the match to TRBD2 covers 8 bases. Germline trimming cut 1 base from V and 2 bases from J; bases unmatched to any gene: 4. The CDR3 length is 15 residues. Germline values: CDR1 MNHNS, CDR2 SASEGT. In DNA, the CDR3 is TGTGCCAGCAGTGAAGACGGGGGGGGGCCCTACGAGCAGTACTTC. It codes for CASSEDGGGPYEQYF.

The V and J genes are TRBV28 and TRBJ2-2; TRBD1 agrees at 9 bases. The CDR3 sequence is 15 residues long. CDR1 is MDHEN and CDR2 is SYDVKM in the germline V gene. The trim removed 6 bases at V and 7 bases at J, leaving 9 bases unmatched. This chain's CDR3 is CASSPRDRAGGELFF. CDR3 DNA sequence: TGTGCCAGCAGCCCCCGGGACAGGGCCGGCGGGGAGCTGTTTTTT.

The chain uses TRBV28 and TRBJ1-4, with D possibly being TRBD1 (5 bases). Germline-derived CDR1 and CDR2 are MDHEN and SYDVKM. The CDR3 has 14 amino acids. The V and J ends lost 5 bases and 7 bases respectively, with 14 bases between them. The CDR3, as DNA: TGTGCCAGCAGTGAAGGGGCGCAGCCTGAAAAACTGTTTTTT. As protein: CASSEGAQPEKLFF. The full variable domain, rest sourced from reference TRBV28 and TRBJ1-4, is DVKVTQSSRYLVKRTGEKVFLECVQDMDHENMFWYRQDPGLGLRLIYFSYDVKMKEKGDIPEGYSVSREKKERFSLILESASTNQTSMYLCASSEGAQPEKLFFGSGTQLSVL.